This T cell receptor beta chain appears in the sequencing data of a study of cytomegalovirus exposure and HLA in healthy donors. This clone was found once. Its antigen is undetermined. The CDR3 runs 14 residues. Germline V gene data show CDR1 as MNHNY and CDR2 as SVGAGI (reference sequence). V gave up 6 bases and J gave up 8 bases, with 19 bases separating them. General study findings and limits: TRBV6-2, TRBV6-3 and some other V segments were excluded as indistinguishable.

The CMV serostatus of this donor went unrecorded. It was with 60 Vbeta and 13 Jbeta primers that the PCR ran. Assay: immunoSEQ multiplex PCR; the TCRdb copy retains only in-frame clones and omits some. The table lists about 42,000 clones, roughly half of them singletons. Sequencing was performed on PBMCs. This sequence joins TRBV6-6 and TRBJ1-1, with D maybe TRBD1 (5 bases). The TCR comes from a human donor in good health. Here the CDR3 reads CASSWGTDRGEAFF. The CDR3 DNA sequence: TGTGCCAGCAGCTGGGGTACTGACCGGGGGGAAGCTTTCTTT.